This TCR beta chain was sequenced for a study of blood T cells in healthy people across ages. Primed by a sample-barcoded 5' primer and a J-beta primer mix, a second PCR proceeded for roughly 7 to 12 cycles. TCRdb reanalysed the 5' RACE reads using MiXCR and keeps one entry per CDR3 protein. The table includes over a million distinct CDR3 sequences, around 59% detected once. Trimming shortened V by 0 bases and J by 8 bases, and 9 bases separated the two germline ends. The CDR3 runs to 13 residues. The germline CDR1 and CDR2 sequences are SNHLY and FYNNEI. This clonotype was seen just once. This clonotype originated in a man between 18 and 29 years old in good health. Sequenced: blood. The chain carries TRBV2 and TRBJ2-3; tentatively, D is TRBD2 (5 bases). The DNA of the CDR3 is TGTGCCAGCAGTGAAGCGCGGAGCGGTACGCAGTATTTT. Translation gives CASSEARSGTQYF.